The TCR beta chain described here comes from a study of CD8+CD57+ T cells in acquired aplastic anemia. Turning to the study itself: The study obtained an average of about 3.2 ug of DNA from sorted CD4+ and CD8+ cells.

Germline CDR1 and CDR2: MNHEY and SVGAGI. CDR3 length equals 13 residues. Germline trimming cut 0 bases from V and 10 bases from J; bases unmatched to any gene: 4. Study-wide results and limits: A significant difference in CD8+ Simpson's diversity between patients and controls was not found. Twenty-nine sequences, all CD8+ CDR3, were shared between patients and controls.

On this clonotype itself: As yet, its antigen is unknown.

TCR beta VDJ and CDR3 profiles were obtained from a genomic DNA template. TCRdb re-derived calls from the reads in MiXCR, one entry per CDR3 protein. The table has a few hundred thousand distinct CDR3 sequences, roughly 45% seen once. In patients chosen for sequencing, flow cytometry had shown CD8+CD57+ cell expansion. All participating patients were living with severe acquired aplastic anemia. This clonotype was sampled from a human donor with aplastic anemia. Sequenced: sorted CD4+, CD8+, or CD8+CD57+ T cells (not recorded which) from PBMCs. V and J are TRBV6-5 and TRBJ2-3; TRBD1 agrees at 7 bases. CDR3 protein: CASSYSIRGSQYF. CDR3 sequence (DNA): TGTGCCAGCAGTTACTCGATCAGGGGGTCGCAGTATTTT.